A selection of T cell receptor beta chains follows, all from one sample in a study of shared clonotypes between healthy human individuals. Some clones are missing from TCRdb's copy, which holds only in-frame ones; the method was immunoSEQ multiplex PCR. The sample has some 1.4 million clones, over 95% seen once. Sequencing was done on a sample of naive CD4+ T cells sorted from blood. Receptors originate from a man aged 25 to 40 in good health. Both conserved end residues are part of each CDR3. A D gene is named only where the DNA matches it firmly. Rows give clone size only sometimes, using once, few, many, or a class for an expanded clone.

v_call	j_call	clone_size	d_call	cdr3_nt	cdr3_aa
TRBV11-2	TRBJ2-1	-	TRBD2	TGTGCCAGCAGCTCGCGAAGCGGGAGCTCCTACAATGAGCAGTTCTTC	CASSSRSGSSYNEQFF
TRBV7-3	TRBJ2-2	once	TRBD1	TGTGCCAGCAGACATACCGGGACAGGGTACACCGGGGAGCTGTTTTTT	CASRHTGTGYTGELFF
TRBV28	TRBJ2-7	-	TRBD1	TGTGCCAGCAGTTTAGAGGGACAGGGGAGCAGGTACGAGCAGTACTTC	CASSLEGQGSRYEQYF
TRBV5-6	TRBJ1-2	once	-	TGTGCCAGCAGCCGGGGGGACATCTATAACTATGGCTACACCTTC	CASSRGDIYNYGYTF
TRBV19	TRBJ2-3	-	-	TGTGCCAGTAGTATTTACGGCTCCACAGATACGCAGTATTTT	CASSIYGSTDTQYF
TRBV2	TRBJ2-1	-	-	TGTGCCAGCAGTGGGGTCTACAATGAGCAGTTCTTC	CASSGVYNEQFF
TRBV5-1	TRBJ2-1	-	TRBD2	TGCGCCAGCAGAGAAATAGCGGGGGCGAACAATGAGCAGTTCTTC	CASREIAGANNEQFF
TRBV7-9	TRBJ2-3	-	-	TGTGCCAGCAGCTTAGATGTAGACGGGGCAGATACGCAGTATTTT	CASSLDVDGADTQYF
TRBV5-1	TRBJ2-7	-	TRBD2	TGCGCCAGCAGCTTGGTTGACGGGAGGGGAGGATACGAGCAGTACTTC	CASSLVDGRGGYEQYF
TRBV7-2	TRBJ2-1	-	TRBD2	TGTGCCAGCAGGTCTAGCGGGAGCTCCTACAATGAGCAGTTCTTC	CASRSSGSSYNEQFF
TRBV6-1	TRBJ2-1	-	TRBD2	TGTGCCAGCAGTGAAGGACCCAGCGGGAGGTACAATGAGCAGTTCTTC	CASSEGPSGRYNEQFF
TRBV7-2	TRBJ2-2	few	-	TGTGCCAGCAGTCCTCCCCCAATACTTATCACCGGGGAGCTGTTTTTT	CASSPPPILITGELFF